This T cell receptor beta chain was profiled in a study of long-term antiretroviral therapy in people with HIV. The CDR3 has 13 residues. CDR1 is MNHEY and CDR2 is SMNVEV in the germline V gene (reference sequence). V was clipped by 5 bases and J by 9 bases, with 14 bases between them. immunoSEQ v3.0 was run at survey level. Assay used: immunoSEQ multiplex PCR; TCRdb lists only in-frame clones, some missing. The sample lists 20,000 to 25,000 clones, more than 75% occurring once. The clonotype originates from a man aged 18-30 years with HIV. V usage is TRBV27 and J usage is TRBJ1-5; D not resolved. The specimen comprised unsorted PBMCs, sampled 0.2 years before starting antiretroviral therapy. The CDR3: CASSPYVGGPQHF. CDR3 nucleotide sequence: TGTGCCAGCAGTCCCTATGTGGGCGGGCCCCAGCATTTT.